The present entry profiles one T cell receptor (beta chain) with its context. These data belong to a study of blood T cell repertoires in COVID-19. Study-wide background: Collection of acute and convalescent COVID-19 samples took place in the United States, Italy and Spain. PBMCs, B-cell-depleted T cells, or T cells were the source of the cDNA or gDNA that made up the material.

Recovered status applied to Cohort 3 donors who had two consecutive negative PCRs. It also applied to those with clearance or with symptom resolution. V shed 5 bases and J 1 base; nucleotides not matched to a gene: 5. Germline CDR1 and CDR2: MNHEY and SMNVEV (reference sequence). The CDR3 is made up of 14 amino acids. Here immunoSEQ multiplex PCR was the method, and the copy in TCRdb shows in-frame clones only, minus some. The repertoire includes around 360,000 clones, about 90% of them detected once, and 2.5% to 3% sits in the top ten. V is TRBV27 and J is TRBJ2-7; 7 bases align to TRBD1. The sequencing input was PBMCs or T cells enriched from blood (not recorded which). The source is a woman between 25 and 40 years old who had recovered from COVID-19. CDR3 sequence: CASSLTTGSYEQYF. The CDR3 bases are TGTGCCAGCAGTCTCACGACAGGGTCCTACGAGCAGTACTTC.